Below, 16 T cell receptor beta chains from the same sample are listed, as sequenced in a study of cytomegalovirus exposure and HLA in healthy donors. PCR employed 60 Vbeta and 13 Jbeta primers. Clones were read by immunoSEQ multiplex PCR, and TCRdb kept only the in-frame ones, dropping some. The sample totals some 83,000 clones; its top ten clones hold 1% to 1.4%. Specimen: PBMCs. These receptors were obtained from a woman aged 25 to 45 in good health and CMV-seronegative.

The CDR3 spells CASSEQRTGLLGGTQYF. Here the CDR3 DNA reads TGTGCCAGCAGTGAACAAAGGACAGGGCTTCTAGGGGGGACCCAGTACTTC. This chain joins TRBV6-1 and TRBJ2-5; 8 bases agree with TRBD1. The germline gives CDR1 MNHNS, CDR2 SASEGT. The trim removed 2 bases at V and 7 bases at J, leaving 15 bases unmatched. CDR3 size: 17 residues.

This chain links TRBV4-1 with TRBJ1-2, with 9 bases fitting TRBD1. With 0 bases clipped from V and 3 bases from J, the junction kept 5 bases outside the gene matches. The CDR3 totals 16 residues. Per the germline V gene, CDR1 is MGHRA and CDR2 is YSYEKL. CDR3: CASSQELGTGYYGYTF. The CDR3 bases are TGCGCCAGCAGCCAAGAATTGGGGACAGGGTACTATGGCTACACCTTC.

V and J are TRBV6-1 and TRBJ1-5; no clear D gene. The CDR3 is 13 amino acids. The germline V gene has CDR1 MNHNS and CDR2 SASEGT. Trimming cost V 8 bases and J 2 bases, with 10 bases left between them. CDR3 coding DNA: TGTGCCAGCGGTGGGCATGGCAATCAGCCCCAGCATTTT. This codes for CASGGHGNQPQHF.

The chain employs TRBV29-1 and TRBJ2-3; D might be TRBD1 (6 bases). Trimming removed 6 bases from V and 4 bases from J, with 23 bases in between. This CDR3 has 16 amino acids. The V gene's germline CDR1 is SQVTM and CDR2 ANQGSEA. The CDR3 loop is CSVQGGGALGADTQYF. The CDR3 nucleotides are TGCAGCGTCCAAGGGGGTGGCGCTCTCGGAGCAGATACGCAGTATTTT.

The chain combines TRBV29-1 with TRBJ1-2; perhaps TRBD1 as D (6 bases). Trimming left V 8 bases short and J 4 bases short, with 23 bases between. The CDR3 has 15 residues. Germline V gene sequence: CDR1 SQVTM, CDR2 ANQGSEA. The CDR3 protein is CSIVKDLGGVYGYTF. The CDR3 nucleotides are TGCAGCATTGTCAAAGATCTAGGGGGGGTCTATGGCTACACCTTC.

The chain carries TRBV7-2 and TRBJ1-2; D might be TRBD1 (6 bases). Germline loops: CDR1 SGHTA, CDR2 FQGNSA. V lost 5 bases and J lost 8, with 15 bases in between. The CDR3 has 13 residues. The DNA of the CDR3 is TGTGCCAGCAGCCCGGGGTCGGGGGGCGGCTACACCTTC. Its translation: CASSPGSGGGYTF. Full variable domain (remainder filled in from reference TRBV7-2 and TRBJ1-2): GAGVSQSPSNKVTEKGKDVELRCDPISGHTALYWYRQSLGQGLEFLIYFQGNSAPDKSGLPSDRFSAERTGGSVSTLTIQRTQQEDSAVYLCASSPGSGGGYTFGSGTRLTVV.

The rearrangement uses TRBV4-1 and TRBJ1-4; weak D call: TRBD1 (6 bases). V lost 0 bases and J lost 7, with 12 bases in between. The CDR3 has 15 residues. Germline CDR1 MGHRA, CDR2 YSYEKL. The CDR3 here is CASSQDRGAGEKLFF. The CDR3 DNA is TGCGCCAGCAGCCAAGATCGGGGGGCTGGTGAAAAACTGTTTTTT.

V usage is TRBV19 and J usage is TRBJ1-5; D uncertain. Germline CDR1 reads LNHDA; CDR2 reads SQIVND (reference sequence). V was pared by 3 bases and J by 4 bases, with 4 bases between. This CDR3 has 12 residues. Written as DNA, the CDR3 is TGTGCCAGTAGTATCGTGAATCAGCCCCAGCATTTT. It codes for CASSIVNQPQHF.

The genes are TRBV5-1 and TRBJ1-3; 7 nucleotides align to TRBD1. V lost 4 bases and J lost 0; bases outside the gene matches: 4. The germline V gene has CDR1 SGHRS and CDR2 YFSETQ. The CDR3 runs to 15 residues. The CDR3, as DNA: TGCGCCAGCAGCCCAGGGGGTAACTCTGGAAACACCATATATTTT. Translated, it gives CASSPGGNSGNTIYF.

The chain links TRBV5-5 to TRBJ2-7; 8 nucleotides align to TRBD1. This CDR3 has 18 residues. Trimming at V came to 0 bases and at J to 0 bases, leaving 11 bases not matched to a gene. From germline, CDR1 is SGHKS and CDR2 YYEKEE (reference sequence). Here the CDR3 DNA reads TGTGCCAGCAGCTTGGTTGGCCCAGGGGGCTTAAACTCCTACGAGCAGTACTTC. This sequence encodes CASSLVGPGGLNSYEQYF.

The chain carries TRBV7-9 and TRBJ1-5, with D unresolved. Germline V gives CDR1 SEHNR, CDR2 FQNEAQ (reference sequence). This CDR3 is 13 amino acids long. The V end lost 0 bases, the J end lost 7 bases, and 7 bases lay between the germline ends. The CDR3 sequence: CASSLAGGQPQHF. The CDR3 DNA reads as TGTGCCAGCAGCTTAGCGGGAGGACAGCCCCAGCATTTT.

The chain recombines TRBV19 with TRBJ1-6, with D possibly TRBD1 on 6 matching bases. The germline gives CDR1 LNHDA, CDR2 SQIVND (reference sequence). V lost 9 bases to trimming and J lost 5 bases, with 11 bases between them. This CDR3 comprises 13 residues. CDR3 loop: CASRDTNNSPLHF. The CDR3 coding sequence is TGTGCCAGCCGGGACACGAATAATTCACCCCTCCACTTT.

The rearrangement joins TRBV19 to TRBJ2-2; TRBD1 might be the D (6 bases). Trimming cost V 3 bases and J 1 base, with 9 bases left between them. This CDR3 is built from 15 residues. Germline V lookup: CDR1 LNHDA, CDR2 SQIVND (reference sequence). The CDR3 protein is CASSIRGWNTGELFF. For the CDR3, the DNA is TGTGCCAGTAGTATCAGGGGCTGGAACACCGGGGAGCTGTTTTTT.

This chain links TRBV4-2 with TRBJ2-7, with D possibly matching TRBD2 (7 bases). The ends were cut back, 1 base at V and 2 bases at J, with 15 bases in the middle. CDR1 is LGHNA and CDR2 is YNFKEQ in the germline V gene. This CDR3 is built from 16 residues. CDR3 amino acids: CASSQVGGPITYEQYF. The CDR3 DNA reads as TGTGCCAGCAGCCAAGTCGGGGGGCCTATAACCTACGAGCAGTACTTC.

This chain uses TRBV28 with TRBJ2-7; the match to TRBD1 covers 8 bases. The CDR3 totals 15 residues. The germline V gene encodes CDR1 MDHEN and CDR2 SYDVKM. The ends lost 6 bases at V and 3 bases at J; junction bases unmatched: 10. This CDR3 reads CASSPRTGQFYEQYF. CDR3 bases: TGTGCCAGCAGCCCACGGACAGGGCAATTCTACGAGCAGTACTTC.

This rearrangement joins TRBV5-6 to TRBJ2-7; D gene unclear. The germline gives CDR1 SGHDT, CDR2 YYEEEE. This CDR3 is built from 12 residues. V shed 5 bases and J shed 0 bases, with 6 bases lying between them. DNA for the CDR3: TGTGCCAGCAGTTCCAGCTCCTACGAGCAGTACTTC. It is translated as CASSSSSYEQYF.